A single T cell receptor beta chain is shown here with its context. Its antigen is currently unknown. This sample was taken from a study of cytomegalovirus exposure and HLA in healthy donors. Germline CDR1 LNHDA, CDR2 SQIVND (reference sequence). This CDR3 comprises 18 residues. The trim removed 5 bases at V and 0 bases at J, leaving 11 bases unmatched. Study-level points and caveats: Among TCR beta chains, those listed as cytomegalovirus-associated numbered more than 150.

Profiled with immunoSEQ multiplex PCR; TCRdb holds only in-frame clones, not every one. The sample holds under 250,000 clones, approximately 82% seen once. This chain links TRBV19 with TRBJ1-5; 9 bases are a match to TRBD1. The receptor was derived from a woman younger than 35 in good health and CMV-seronegative. Sequencing was done on a sample of PBMCs. The CDR3: CASSVWGTGPYSNQPQHF. The CDR3 DNA is TGTGCCAGTAGTGTCTGGGGGACAGGGCCTTATAGCAATCAGCCCCAGCATTTT. The whole variable domain, remainder taken from reference TRBV19 and TRBJ1-5, is DGGITQSPKYLFRKEGQNVTLSCEQNLNHDAMYWYRQDPGQGLRLIYYSQIVNDFQKGDIAEGYSVSREKKESFPLTVTSAQKNPTAFYLCASSVWGTGPYSNQPQHFGDGTRLSIL.